These T cell receptor beta chains were read from a single sample in a study of T cell responses to AZD1222 COVID-19 vaccine. The data were produced by immunoSEQ multiplex PCR, yet TCRdb's version contains in-frame clones alone and is incomplete. The sample carries over 100,000 clones, about nine tenths recorded once. Material: peripheral blood, obtained on day 0 of AZD1222 vaccination. The receptors here all came from an adult in good health. Each CDR3 is given with its conserved first and last residue. D genes are given only for firm matches. Clone size is stated in some rows and not others, as once, few, many or a class when expanded.

>.|TRBJ2-1|.|TRBV30
CASSLNEQFF
TGTGCCTCGAGCCTCAATGAGCAGTTCTTC
>.|TRBJ1-5|.|TRBV3-1/TRBV3-2
CASSQGSNQPQHF
TGTGCCAGCAGCCAAGGATCCAATCAGCCCCAGCATTTT
>.|TRBJ1-2|once|TRBV28
CASSLVQLNYGYTF
TGTGCCAGCAGTTTGGTGCAGCTTAACTATGGCTACACCTTC
>.|TRBJ1-2|.|TRBV5-8
CASSLGARAHYGYTF
TGTGCCAGCAGCTTGGGGGCCAGGGCCCACTATGGCTACACCTTC
>.|TRBJ2-3|.|TRBV3-1/TRBV3-2
CASSQHTDTQYF
TGTGCCAGCAGCCAACACACAGATACGCAGTATTTT
>.|TRBJ2-3|.|TRBV6-1
CASSENPLTDTQYF
TGTGCCAGCAGTGAAAATCCTCTCACAGATACGCAGTATTTT
>.|TRBJ1-3|.|TRBV11-1
CASSLVTPEDTIYF
TGTGCCAGCAGCTTAGTAACGCCGGAGGACACCATATATTTT
>TRBD1|TRBJ1-5|.|TRBV12-3/TRBV12-4
CASSGDRYQPQHF
TGTGCCAGCTCCGGGGACAGATATCAGCCCCAGCATTTT
>.|TRBJ1-1|.|TRBV5-1
CASSTGRMNTEAFF
TGCGCCAGCAGCACTGGACGGATGAACACTGAAGCTTTCTTT
>.|TRBJ1-1|.|TRBV4-3
CASSLKGGHEAFF
TGCGCCAGCAGCCTAAAGGGGGGCCATGAAGCTTTCTTT
>.|TRBJ1-2|once|TRBV6-5
CASSYSISRGYTF
TGTGCCAGCAGTTACTCGATCAGCCGGGGCTACACCTTC
>.|TRBJ1-1|.|TRBV5-1
CASSLVALNTEAFF
TGCGCCAGCAGCTTGGTTGCTTTGAACACTGAAGCTTTCTTT
>.|TRBJ1-1|.|TRBV29-1
CSVEDRRTPLFESDTEAFF
TGCAGCGTTGAAGATCGTAGGACGCCCCTATTTGAGTCGGACACTGAAGCTTTCTTT
>TRBD1|TRBJ1-1|.|TRBV5-5
CASSWDRGYTEAFF
TGTGCCAGCAGCTGGGACAGGGGCTACACTGAAGCTTTCTTT
>.|TRBJ1-1|.|TRBV5-1
CASSFSEVNTEAFF
TGCGCCAGCAGCTTTTCGGAGGTGAACACTGAAGCTTTCTTT
>.|TRBJ1-5|.|TRBV29-1
CSAATGKDQPQHF
TGCAGCGCAGCCACAGGGAAAGATCAGCCCCAGCATTTT